The 20 T cell receptor beta chains below all came from one sample that was sequenced in a study of shared clonotypes between healthy human individuals. Some clones are missing from TCRdb's copy, which holds only in-frame ones; the method was immunoSEQ multiplex PCR. The table lists about 1.4 million clones, around 97% of them singletons. What was sequenced was naive CD4+ T cells sorted from blood. As to subset: CD45RA+ positively selected. These TCRs come from a young man in good health.

The rearrangement joins TRBV7-9 to TRBJ1-4, with no clear D. The germline V and J ends were trimmed by 5 bases and 7 bases, with 11 bases remaining between them. CDR3 size: 13 residues. Per the germline V gene, CDR1 is SEHNR and CDR2 is FQNEAQ (reference sequence). The CDR3 sequence is CASSGRVGEKLFF. The CDR3 DNA follows: TGTGCCAGCAGCGGACGTGTGGGTGAAAAACTGTTTTTT.

The chain is built from TRBV5-1 and TRBJ2-7; 7 nucleotides align to TRBD1. Germline trimming cut 4 bases from V and 5 bases from J; bases unmatched to any gene: 3. Germline V gives CDR1 SGHRS, CDR2 YFSETQ. This CDR3 region has 12 residues. CDR3 sequence: CASSIGQDEQYF. DNA for the CDR3: TGCGCCAGCAGCATAGGACAGGACGAGCAGTACTTC.

The chain joins TRBV15 to TRBJ1-1; TRBD1 matches 7 bases. The V gene end was trimmed by 2 bases and the J gene end by 7 bases; junction bases not matched to a gene: 7. This CDR3 has 14 amino acids. From germline, CDR1 is LNHNV and CDR2 YYDKDF (reference sequence). CDR3 region: CATSRPLTGLEAFF. CDR3 nucleotides: TGTGCCACCAGCAGACCATTGACAGGGCTTGAAGCTTTCTTT.

This clone was detected once. The chain couples TRBV5-4 to TRBJ1-4; D unresolved. This CDR3 has 14 residues. Germline CDR1 and CDR2: SGHNT and YYREEE (reference sequence). Trimming removed 0 bases at V and 8 bases at J, with 11 bases between. CDR3 in DNA: TGTGCCAGCAGCTTGGCCGGGGTACCCGAAAAACTGTTTTTT. Translation gives CASSLAGVPEKLFF. The complete variable domain, with remaining parts taken from reference TRBV5-4 and TRBJ1-4, reads ETGVTQSPTHLIKTRGQQVTLRCSSQSGHNTVSWYQQALGQGPQFIFQYYREEENGRGNFPPRFSGLQFPNYSSELNVNALELDDSALYLCASSLAGVPEKLFFGSGTQLSVL.

The DNA for the CDR3 is TGTGCCAGCAGCCCCGGACAGGGCCTATTATCCTACAATGAGCAGTTCTTC. Translated: CASSPGQGLLSYNEQFF. This chain joins TRBV5-6 and TRBJ2-1; 8 bases are shared with TRBD1. The CDR3 runs 17 residues. Looked up from germline, CDR1 is SGHDT and CDR2 is YYEEEE. Losses at the gene ends were 4 bases for V and 1 base for J; bases not matched to a gene: 10.

The genes are TRBV5-4 and TRBJ1-1, with D tentatively TRBD1 (5 bases). CDR3 length: 15 residues. Germline values: CDR1 SGHNT, CDR2 YYREEE (reference sequence). V gave up 1 base and J gave up 5 bases, with 15 bases separating them. The CDR3 coding sequence is TGTGCCAGCAGCTTGTCAAAGTTGGGGCGGACTGAAGCTTTCTTT. This translates into CASSLSKLGRTEAFF.

V and J are TRBV10-3 and TRBJ2-1; 8 bases map to TRBD2. Germline CDR1 is ENHRY and CDR2 is SYGVKD. This CDR3 region has 15 residues. After removal of 4 bases from V and 6 bases from J, the junction contained 8 bases not matched to a gene. CDR3 bases: TGTGCCATCAGTGTAATCGCGGGAGGATCCAATGAGCAGTTCTTC. Translated, it gives CAISVIAGGSNEQFF.

This clone was picked up one time. The V call is TRBV28, the J call TRBJ2-2, with TRBD1 matching over 7 bases. There are 15 residues in the CDR3. CDR1 is MDHEN, CDR2 SYDVKM, per germline. The V and J ends lost 6 bases and 4 bases, in that order; junction bases with no gene match: 8. Here the CDR3 DNA reads TGTGCCAGCAGATCCGGGACAGCGCGCACCGGGGAGCTGTTTTTT. This sequence encodes CASRSGTARTGELFF. The variable domain in full, with the rest retrieved from reference TRBV28 and TRBJ2-2, is DVKVTQSSRYLVKRTGEKVFLECVQDMDHENMFWYRQDPGLGLRLIYFSYDVKMKEKGDIPEGYSVSREKKERFSLILESASTNQTSMYLCASRSGTARTGELFFGEGSRLTVL.

CDR3 in DNA: TGCGCCAGCAGCTTGGGGCGGTCGACAGGTCGAAATGAAAAACTGTTTTTT. The encoded protein is CASSLGRSTGRNEKLFF. This sequence joins TRBV5-1 and TRBJ1-4; the D gene is possibly TRBD1 (6 bases). Germline V gene sequence: CDR1 SGHRS, CDR2 YFSETQ. Deletions cut 0 bases from V and 5 bases from J, with 17 bases between. The length of the CDR3 is 17 residues.

The chain joins TRBV4-2 to TRBJ2-7; TRBD1 might be the D (6 bases). The CDR3 length is 15 residues. Germline CDR1 and CDR2: LGHNA and YNFKEQ. V lost 1 base and J 2 bases, leaving 12 bases between the germline ends. The CDR3 nucleotides are TGTGCCAGCAGCCAAGGCGCGACAGGCCCCTACGAGCAGTACTTC. It is translated as CASSQGATGPYEQYF.

The rearrangement joins TRBV5-4 to TRBJ1-3; TRBD1 is a possible D gene (6 bases). Germline loops: CDR1 SGHNT, CDR2 YYREEE (reference sequence). The length of the CDR3 is 15 residues. V was trimmed by 1 base and J by 2 bases, leaving 10 bases between them. The CDR3 here is CASSLPGGTGNTIYF. In DNA, the CDR3 is TGTGCCAGCAGCTTGCCCGGGGGCACTGGAAACACCATATATTTT.

The rearrangement uses TRBV7-9 and TRBJ1-6; 7 bases fit TRBD1. The CDR3 has 14 amino acids. Germline-derived CDR1 and CDR2 are SEHNR and FQNEAQ (reference sequence). V gave up 5 bases and J gave up 7 bases; unmatched junction bases: 5. The CDR3 nucleotides are TGTGCCAGCAGCGCGGGACAGCAGAATTCACCCCTCCACTTT. Amino acids: CASSAGQQNSPLHF.

Of note for this clone: Other DNA variants within this sample encode the same CDR3. The chain carries TRBV5-1 and TRBJ2-7; D assignment may be TRBD1 or TRBD2 (5 bases each). This CDR3 is built from 15 residues. V gave up 0 bases and J gave up 0 bases, with 10 bases separating them. CDR1 SGHRS and CDR2 YFSETQ come from the germline V gene. The CDR3 region is CASSLVSGSSYEQYF. CDR3 coding DNA: TGCGCCAGCAGCTTGGTATCAGGGAGCTCCTACGAGCAGTACTTC.

V and J are TRBV2 and TRBJ2-4, with D uncertain. Between the trimmed V and J ends, which lost 7 bases and 6 bases, there was a span of 10 bases. The germline V gene encodes CDR1 SNHLY and CDR2 FYNNEI. The CDR3 consists of 12 residues. CDR3 in amino acids: CASKAGGNIQYF. The CDR3 DNA reads as TGTGCCAGCAAAGCAGGTGGAAACATTCAGTACTTC. The variable domain in full, with the rest retrieved from reference TRBV2 and TRBJ2-4, is EPEVTQTPSHQVTQMGQEVILRCVPISNHLYFYWYRQILGQKVEFLVSFYNNEISEKSEIFDDQFSVERPDGSNFTLKIRSTKLEDSAMYFCASKAGGNIQYFGAGTRLSVL.

The chain combines TRBV7-9 with TRBJ2-5; D remains unclear. The length of the CDR3 is 13 residues. The germline V gene encodes CDR1 SEHNR and CDR2 FQNEAQ (reference sequence). V was clipped by 4 bases and J by 4 bases, with 10 bases between them. For the CDR3, the DNA is TGTGCCAGCAGCTCCGTTACCCGAGAGACCCAGTACTTC. Residues: CASSSVTRETQYF.

The chain combines TRBV5-1 with TRBJ2-5; 8 bases are shared with TRBD2. The CDR3 totals 14 residues. Germline-derived CDR1 and CDR2 are SGHRS and YFSETQ. J gave up 5 bases and V 2 bases, and 5 bases lay outside the gene matches. The CDR3 region has the DNA TGCGCCAGCAGCTTTGACGGGAGGGCTGAGACCCAGTACTTC. Protein product: CASSFDGRAETQYF.

The chain has TRBV9 and TRBJ2-1; D assignment may be TRBD1 or TRBD2 (5 bases each). CDR1 and CDR2 from the germline V gene are SGDLS and YYNGEE. The V gene lost 0 bases and the J gene lost 8 bases, with 12 bases spanning the gap. This CDR3 spans 14 amino acids. The CDR3 DNA reads TGTGCCAGCAGCGTAGTCTGGGGGTTCGATGAGCAGTTCTTC. Its protein is CASSVVWGFDEQFF.

The chain links TRBV9 to TRBJ1-2; TRBD1 matches at 10 bases. The CDR3 is 17 residues long. CDR1 SGDLS and CDR2 YYNGEE come from the germline V gene. V shed 4 bases, J shed 7 bases, and the junction held 16 bases outside the gene matches. The CDR3 sequence is CASSHETTDRGIGGYTF. For the CDR3, the DNA is TGTGCCAGCAGCCATGAGACTACGGACAGGGGGATCGGTGGCTACACCTTC.

The rearrangement joins TRBV7-9 to TRBJ2-1; D possibly corresponds to TRBD2 (5 bases). Germline lookup yields CDR1 SEHNR and CDR2 FQNEAQ (reference sequence). Trimming cost V 0 bases and J 7 bases, with 7 bases left between them. There are 13 residues in the CDR3. CDR3: CASSLAEVNEQFF. DNA for the CDR3: TGTGCCAGCAGCTTAGCGGAGGTGAATGAGCAGTTCTTC.

The V call is TRBV4-3, the J call TRBJ2-7, with D possibly called TRBD1 or TRBD2 (5 bases each). The germline gives CDR1 LGHNA, CDR2 YSLEER. V was shortened by 2 bases and J by 1 base, with 12 bases between the two germline ends. This CDR3 contains 15 residues. CDR3 in DNA: TGCGCCAGCAGCCAACTCCGGGACCGGTCCTACGAGCAGTACTTC. Its protein product is CASSQLRDRSYEQYF.